Following are 10 T cell receptor beta chains from one sample sequenced in a study of early T cells in non-severe SARS-CoV-2 infection. TCRdb redid the calling of the 5' RACE reads with MiXCR, one entry per CDR3 protein. The sample yields roughly 25,000 distinct CDR3 sequences, 5% to 6.5% seen once. The sequenced material came from whole blood. The receptors were sampled from an adult who was a healthcare worker with PCR-confirmed SARS-CoV-2 infection or an uninfected control (not recorded which).

This clonotype was found many times. At one of its ends the junction is not consistent with the germline gene, which may arise from a read error. The chain has TRBV12-5 and TRBJ2-3; TRBD2 aligns across 15 bases. The CDR3 runs 18 residues. Germline loops: CDR1 LGHNT, CDR2 FRNRAP. The CDR3 DNA follows: TGTGCTAGTGTTTTGGGCACTTGGACTAGCGGGGGGGCAGATACGCAGTATTTT. Encoded protein: CASVLGTWTSGGADTQYF.

Only a few counts were recorded for this clonotype. The V and J genes are TRBV2 and TRBJ1-4, with D hard to call. The V and J ends lost 3 bases and 0 bases respectively, with 11 bases between them. There are 16 residues in the CDR3. Per the germline V gene, CDR1 is SNHLY and CDR2 is FYNNEI. CDR3 in amino acids: CASSDAYRTTNEKLFF. The CDR3 region has the DNA TGTGCCAGCAGTGATGCTTACCGAACAACTAATGAAAAACTGTTTTTT.

This clonotype was detected many times. J is TRBJ2-7 and V is TRBV25-1; 9 bases align to TRBD1. The CDR3 is made up of 15 amino acids. Germline CDR1 reads MGHDK; CDR2 reads SYGVNS. After removal of 4 bases from V and 2 bases from J, the junction contained 6 bases not matched to a gene. CDR3: CASSGGTGNPYEQYF. Here the CDR3 DNA reads TGTGCCAGCAGTGGGGGGACAGGGAATCCCTACGAGCAGTACTTC.

This clonotype was seen more than once but under ten times. The V gene is TRBV18, the J gene TRBJ2-7, with 7 positions matching TRBD1. V trimming: 6 bases; J trimming: 3 bases; junction bases outside the gene matches: 8. Looked up from germline, CDR1 is KGHSH and CDR2 is LQKENI. This CDR3 comprises 14 residues. CDR3 sequence: CASSQGQLHYEQYF. CDR3 sequence (DNA): TGTGCCAGCTCCCAGGGACAGCTCCACTACGAGCAGTACTTC.

This clonotype was counted at least ten times. The chain joins TRBV30 to TRBJ1-4; the D is unclear. V lost 2 bases, J lost 7 bases, and 14 bases lay in between. CDR1 and CDR2 from the germline V gene are GTSNPN and SVGIG (reference sequence). The CDR3 loop spans 14 amino acids. The CDR3 region has the DNA TGTGCCTGGAGTAGGGATGCAACACGTGAAAAACTGTTTTTT. Translated: CAWSRDATREKLFF.

This clonotype was counted ten times or more. V is TRBV7-8 and J is TRBJ1-4, with a tentative D call TRBD1 (5 bases). Trimming stripped 5 bases from V and 5 bases from J, with 12 bases between. The CDR3 runs 14 residues. Germline V gene sequence: CDR1 SGHVS, CDR2 FQNEAQ. The CDR3 coding sequence is TGTGCCAGCAGCACCGGGACCGAAAATGAAAAACTGTTTTTT. Its protein is CASSTGTENEKLFF.

This clonotype has a handful of counts. This chain uses TRBV7-9 with TRBJ2-1; D ambiguous. Germline CDR1 SEHNR, CDR2 FQNEAQ (reference sequence). This CDR3 has 14 amino acids. The germline V and J ends were trimmed by 3 bases and 9 bases, with 15 bases remaining between them. CDR3: CASSFQPPRGEQFF. The DNA for the CDR3 is TGTGCCAGCAGCTTTCAACCCCCTCGCGGTGAGCAGTTCTTC.

This clonotype came up many times. The V call is TRBV27, the J call TRBJ1-1; maybe TRBD1 (5 bases). The CDR3 is 14 residues long. Germline V lookup: CDR1 MNHEY, CDR2 SMNVEV (reference sequence). V lost 2 bases to trimming and J lost 5 bases, with 12 bases between them. Here the CDR3 DNA reads TGTGCCAGCAGTTTAATCGGGGGAAGAACTGAAGCTTTCTTT. Residues: CASSLIGGRTEAFF.

This clonotype was counted ten times or more. The V and J genes are TRBV20-1 and TRBJ2-1, with TRBD2 matching over 8 bases. Germline V gene lookup returns CDR1 DFQATT and CDR2 SNEGSKA (reference sequence). This CDR3 region has 14 residues. V lost 6 bases and J lost 1; bases outside the gene matches: 5. The CDR3 reads CSALSGESYNEQFF. DNA for the CDR3: TGCAGTGCCCTTAGCGGGGAATCCTACAATGAGCAGTTCTTC.

The rearrangement links TRBV12-3 or TRBV12-4 to TRBJ2-7; D unclear. CDR3 length: 18 residues. Trimming removed 3 bases from V and 0 bases from J, with 21 bases in between. DNA of the CDR3: TGTGCCAGCAGTTTGTATCGGCTCGGCACTGCCGTCTCCTACGAGCAGTACTTC. Protein: CASSLYRLGTAVSYEQYF.